This entry concerns a single TCR beta chain. Its antigen is currently unknown. This sample stems from a study of post-analysis software for immune sequencing data. Trimming left V 1 base short and J 3 bases short, with 4 bases between. The CDR3 extends over 12 amino acids. CDR1 and CDR2 from the germline V gene are DFQATT and SNEGSKA (reference sequence). Every TCR beta cDNA library bore unique molecular identifiers. TCRdb called the PCR reads again in MiXCR, with one record for every CDR3 protein. The sample shows 650,000 to 900,000 distinct CDR3 sequences, 46% of them seen only once. Study-wide points: Comparison of patients with controls showed roughly five TRBV segments more frequent in patients, TRBV5-6, TRBV5-1 and TRBV20-1 among them. Same-batch samples co-clustered strongly by F measure. Patients with multiple sclerosis recorded significantly lower normalized Chao1 diversity than controls, the study found.

Sequenced material: blood. The sequence was obtained from a girl aged 5-17 years with multiple sclerosis. The chain recombines TRBV20-1 with TRBJ2-1; D is unresolved. CDR3 loop: CSARVNYNEQFF. As DNA, the CDR3 is TGCAGTGCTAGAGTTAACTACAATGAGCAGTTCTTC.